The rows below give T cell receptor beta chains drawn from one sample of a study of tumor-infiltrating lymphocytes in primary liver carcinoma. TCRdb redid the calling of the multiplex PCR reads with MiXCR, one entry per CDR3 protein. The data hold 310,000 or so distinct CDR3 sequences, with less than 75% observed a single time. The sequenced material came from peripheral blood. The receptor source for this set is a man aged 40-49 years with primary liver carcinoma and hepatitis B virus infection. CDR3s include the opening cysteine and the closing phenylalanine or tryptophan. The D gene is left open where the match is weak. Not all rows give a size; the values are once, few, many and, for expanded clones, a class.

D gene	J gene	V gene	clone size	CDR3 DNA	CDR3 protein
-	TRBJ2-1	TRBV10-3	-	TGTGTCATCAGTGAGTCGAGTCGGGGGGCGGTCAATGAGCAGTTCTTC	CVISESSRGAVNEQFF
-	TRBJ2-7	TRBV5-1	-	TGCGCCAGCAGCGGTCACCTGGAGAGTGGCGAGCAGTACTTC	CASSGHLESGEQYF
-	TRBJ1-5	TRBV6-2/TRBV6-3	once	TGTGCCAGAAGGACACACAGGGCTAGCAATCAGCCCCAGAATTTT	CARRTHRASNQPQNF
-	TRBJ2-5	TRBV11-1	many	TGTGCCAGCAGCTTCGGACTCAAAGAAGAGACCCAGTACTTC	CASSFGLKEETQYF
TRBD2	TRBJ2-3	TRBV5-4	few	TGTGCCAGCAGCCGAGCGGGACCTAGCACAGATACGCAGTATTTT	CASSRAGPSTDTQYF
TRBD2	TRBJ2-2	TRBV29-1	-	TGCAGCACGGGGGGGGGGTCCGGGGAGCTGTTTTTT	CSTGGGSGELFF
-	TRBJ2-5	TRBV11-2	-	TGTGCCAGCAGCCTAGAAAGTACCGGGGAGACCCAGTACTTC	CASSLESTGETQYF
TRBD1	TRBJ2-1	TRBV4-1	many	TGCGCCAGCAGCAATGGACAGGGCTCCTACAATGAGCAGTTCTTC	CASSNGQGSYNEQFF
-	TRBJ1-1	TRBV11-1	once	TGTGCCAGCAGCATAGGAGCTCAGGCTAGAAATGAAGCTCTCTTT	CASSIGAQARNEALF
-	TRBJ1-2	TRBV5-1	few	TGCGCCAGCAGCTTCACATCGACAGGAAGAGCGCGGGGCTCTAACTATGGCTACACCTTC	CASSFTSTGRARGSNYGYTF
TRBD2	TRBJ2-7	TRBV30	few	TGTGCCTGGAGAACACCTAGCGGGAGGAAGCTCTACGAGCAGTACTTC	CAWRTPSGRKLYEQYF
TRBD1	TRBJ2-1	TRBV29-1	-	TGCAGCGTTGAAATCCGGGACAGGGGGTATCATGAGAAGTTCTTC	CSVEIRDRGYHEKFF
-	TRBJ2-7	TRBV11-2	many	TGTGCCAGCAGCTTAGATGTGGTGGTGCAGTACTTC	CASSLDVVVQYF
-	TRBJ2-2	TRBV6-2/TRBV6-3	many	TGTGCCAGCAGCGGACAGAACACCGGGGAGCTGTTTTTT	CASSGQNTGELFF
TRBD2	TRBJ2-1	TRBV6-1	-	TGTGCCGGCAGCGACACCTTCCCTAGCGGCGGGGAGTTCTTC	CAGSDTFPSGGEFF
TRBD2	TRBJ2-7	TRBV11-2	once	TGTGACAGCAGCTCGGGACTAGCGGGAGTCGGGGTGATGGACGAGCAGTACTTC	CDSSSGLAGVGVMDEQYF
-	TRBJ2-1	TRBV5-4	-	TGTGCCAGCAGCTTGGTGGGCACGTCCTACAATGAGCAGTTCTTC	CASSLVGTSYNEQFF
TRBD2	TRBJ2-5	TRBV6-5	few	TGTGCCAGCAGTTACTCGGCGGGAGCGCCCCCAGGCCAAGAGACCCAGTACTTC	CASSYSAGAPPGQETQYF
-	TRBJ2-7	TRBV4-3	few	TGCGCCAGCAGCCAAGATACAGGGTTCTACTCCTACAAGCAGTATTTC	CASSQDTGFYSYKQYF
-	TRBJ1-5	TRBV11-2	once	TGTGCCAGCAGTTTGGGTGGTAATCAGTCCCAGCATTTT	CASSLGGNQSQHF
-	TRBJ2-1	TRBV4-3	many	TGCGCCAGCAGCCAAGATTCGAGATCCTACAATGAGCAGTTCTTC	CASSQDSRSYNEQFF
TRBD1	TRBJ1-2	TRBV11-2	-	TGTGCCAGCAGCCCAGGGGGTCACTGTGGCTACACCTTC	CASSPGGHCGYTF
-	TRBJ1-3	TRBV5-1	-	TGCGCCAGCAGCTTACAAGCCTCTGGAAACACCATATATTTT	CASSLQASGNTIYF
-	TRBJ2-7	TRBV6-1	-	TGTGCCAGCAGCCCGGACTGGGTGTTTTACGAGCAGTACTTC	CASSPDWVFYEQYF
TRBD1	TRBJ2-5	TRBV29-1	many	TGCAGCGCTCAGCAGGGGGTTGGGGAGACCCAGTACTTC	CSAQQGVGETQYF
-	TRBJ1-1	TRBV4-1	-	TGCGCCAGCAGATGTACGGGGAACACTGAAGCTTTCTTT	CASRCTGNTEAFF
-	TRBJ2-6	TRBV5-1	few	TGCGCCAGCAGCTTGGAGTACAGTGGCTACTCTGGGGCCAACGTCCTGACTTTC	CASSLEYSGYSGANVLTF
-	TRBJ2-1	TRBV6-2/TRBV6-3	few	TGTGCCAACAGTTCAGGGCAATACAATGAGCAGTTCTTC	CANSSGQYNEQFF
TRBD2	TRBJ2-7	TRBV10-3	many	TGTGCCATCAAGAGCGGGGGTGGAAACGAGCAGTACTTC	CAIKSGGGNEQYF
-	TRBJ2-5	TRBV6-6	-	TGTGCCAGCAGTTACGGGAATCCACACTTTCAAGAGACCCAATACTTC	CASSYGNPHFQETQYF
TRBD1	TRBJ2-2	TRBV29-1	many	TGCAGCGTTGAGGGACAGGGGGATGTCCCCGGGGAGCTGTTTTTT	CSVEGQGDVPGELFF
-	TRBJ1-2	TRBV28	-	TGTGCCAGCAGTTCCGCCCGGACGGTCTATGGCTACAACTTC	CASSSARTVYGYNF
-	TRBJ2-1	TRBV30	-	TGTGCCTGGACTCCAGCGAGTTACAATGAACAGTTCTTC	CAWTPASYNEQFF
-	TRBJ1-1	TRBV6-5	-	TGTGCAAGCAGTCCCCGCGGGGGCACTGCAGCTTTCTTT	CASSPRGGTAAFF
TRBD2	TRBJ2-5	TRBV6-6	many	TGTGCCAGCAGCCACGGGGTAGCGGGAGGGCGAGAGACCCAGTACTTC	CASSHGVAGGRETQYF
-	TRBJ2-6	TRBV6-2/TRBV6-3	-	TGTTCCAGCATCGATCCAGGGTCTGGGGCCAACGTCCTGACTTTC	CSSIDPGSGANVLTF
TRBD1	TRBJ1-2	TRBV6-5	few	TGTGCCAGCAGTAGATATCCGGGACAGGGTTATGGCTACACCTTC	CASSRYPGQGYGYTF
-	TRBJ2-3	TRBV6-5	many	TGTGCCAGTAAAGCAGTTCGGGGGTTCGGAGATACGCAGTATTTT	CASKAVRGFGDTQYF
-	TRBJ2-7	TRBV5-5	few	TGTGCCAGCAGCTTGGTTAGAGGGGCATTGTACGAGCAGTACTTC	CASSLVRGALYEQYF
TRBD2	TRBJ2-1	TRBV11-2	-	TGCGCCAGCAGCTTAGATGGAGCGGGAGGGGAGCAGTTCTTC	CASSLDGAGGEQFF
-	TRBJ2-5	TRBV29-1	-	TGCAGCCCCCCCTGGGCAGGAGATGTAAAGACCCAGTACTTC	CSPPWAGDVKTQYF
-	TRBJ1-2	TRBV11-2	-	TGTGGCAGCAGCCGACCGACTGGGGGAAATGGCTACACCTTC	CGSSRPTGGNGYTF
-	TRBJ2-7	TRBV28	-	TGTGCCAGCAGTCCCTCTGACGTTGACGAGCAGTACTTC	CASSPSDVDEQYF
TRBD2	TRBJ2-3	TRBV10-3	few	TGTGCCATCAGGGGTAGCGGGGGTCATAGCACAGACACGCAGTATTTT	CAIRGSGGHSTDTQYF
-	TRBJ1-2	TRBV10-3	-	TGTGCCATCAGTGAGTCGGAACGACAGGAGGCAGACTATGGCTACACCTTC	CAISESERQEADYGYTF
-	TRBJ2-7	TRBV7-9	few	TGTGCCAGCAGCCCCGGGACCACAAGGGAGCAGTACTTC	CASSPGTTREQYF
TRBD1	TRBJ2-5	TRBV29-1	many	TGCAGCGCCGAACGGACAGGGGTGGGGGAGACCCAGTACTTC	CSAERTGVGETQYF
-	TRBJ2-3	TRBV30	few	TGTGCCTGGAGACAGTTTCTCACAGATACGCAGTATTTT	CAWRQFLTDTQYF
-	TRBJ2-3	TRBV29-1	-	TGCAGCGTTGACTACTGGTCTAGCACAGATACGCAGTATTTT	CSVDYWSSTDTQYF
-	TRBJ1-1	TRBV29-1	-	TGCAGCGCTGGGAGACGGGGCGCAGGCACTGAAGCTTTCTTT	CSAGRRGAGTEAFF
-	TRBJ2-1	TRBV6-2/TRBV6-3	few	TGTGCCAGCTGCGGGGAAATGAGCTCCTACAATGAGCAGTTCTTC	CASCGEMSSYNEQFF